A single sample gave rise to the 12 T cell receptor beta chains below, sequenced in a study of T cell changes during pregnancy in multiple sclerosis. TCRdb's copy holds only in-frame clones and misses some; the assay was immunoSEQ multiplex PCR. This table has roughly 58,000 clones, 90% appearing once. Sequenced here: CD8+ T cells from peripheral blood mononuclear cells, sampled before pregnancy. Receptors originate from a female donor with multiple sclerosis, enrolled in a pregnancy study.

The count of this clone is one. DNA of the CDR3: TGTGCTAGTGGTTCGACTAGCGGGGGCCCGAGCTACAATGAGCAGTTCTTC. Translating it yields CASGSTSGGPSYNEQFF. The chain has TRBV12-5 and TRBJ2-1; 12 nucleotides match TRBD2. The CDR3 is made up of 17 amino acids. Germline V gene lookup returns CDR1 LGHNT and CDR2 FRNRAP. V gave up 4 bases and J gave up 3 bases; unmatched junction bases: 7.

The genes are TRBV19 and TRBJ1-4; no reliable D call. The CDR3 has 14 amino acids. Per the germline V gene, CDR1 is LNHDA and CDR2 is SQIVND (reference sequence). Trimming took off 7 bases at V and 8 bases at J, with 17 bases between the two ends. In nucleotides, the CDR3 is TGTGCCAGTACCATCACAGCAAGCGGGGAAAAACTGTTTTTT. It is translated as CASTITASGEKLFF.

This sequence joins TRBV10-3 and TRBJ1-1, with 8 nucleotides matching TRBD1. The ends lost 3 bases at V and 4 bases at J; junction bases unmatched: 7. The V gene's germline CDR1 is ENHRY and CDR2 SYGVKD. This CDR3 has 15 residues. CDR3 coding DNA: TGTGCCATCAGTGACGACGACAGGGGAGGCACTGAAGCTTTCTTT. Its protein is CAISDDDRGGTEAFF.

The chain employs TRBV9 and TRBJ2-1; maybe TRBD2 (5 bases). Germline CDR1 is SGDLS and CDR2 is YYNGEE. Between the trimmed V and J ends, which lost 2 bases and 7 bases, there was a span of 13 bases. This CDR3 is 14 amino acids long. CDR3 amino acids: CASSVVEGRNEQFF. CDR3 DNA sequence: TGTGCCAGCAGCGTCGTCGAGGGCAGGAATGAGCAGTTCTTC.

About this clone: The germline gene is not matched at one end of the junction; a read error may be the cause. This rearrangement joins TRBV5-4 to TRBJ2-7; 9 nucleotides align to TRBD1. The CDR3 length is 14 residues. Germline V CDR1 and CDR2: SGHNT, YYREEE (reference sequence). This CDR3 reads CASRLDRGSYEQYF. CDR3 nucleotides: TGTGCCAGCAGATTGGACAGGGGCTCCTACGAGCAGTACTTC.

This chain connects TRBV5-1 to TRBJ1-6, with TRBD1 matching 7 bases. Looked up from germline, CDR1 is SGHRS and CDR2 is YFSETQ. V was pared by 4 bases and J by 9 bases, with 10 bases of the junction left unmatched. This CDR3 is built from 15 residues. The CDR3 loop reads CASSPIEGAVSPLHF. The DNA for the CDR3 is TGCGCCAGCAGCCCCATTGAGGGGGCTGTTTCACCCCTCCACTTT.

This clone is a singleton in its sample. The gene calls are TRBV15 and TRBJ2-7, with TRBD1 identical over 9 bases. Germline values: CDR1 LNHNV, CDR2 YYDKDF (reference sequence). The CDR3 loop spans 13 amino acids. Trimming cost V 5 bases and J 4 bases; bases outside gene matches: 3. CDR3 in DNA: TGTGCCACCAGCTCCGGGACAGGGTACGAGCAGTACTTC. Encoded protein: CATSSGTGYEQYF.

CDR3 nucleotides: TGTGCCAGCAGCTTGCCGGGACATGACACCGGGGAGCTGTTTTTT. Its translation: CASSLPGHDTGELFF. The chain employs TRBV7-9 and TRBJ2-2; D might be TRBD1 (6 bases). V was cut by 3 bases and J by 3 bases, with 11 bases left in between. The CDR3 consists of 15 residues. Germline V gene data show CDR1 as SEHNR and CDR2 as FQNEAQ (reference sequence).

The chain combines TRBV5-1 with TRBJ2-2, with 8 bases matching TRBD2. CDR3 size: 15 residues. In germline, CDR1 is SGHRS, CDR2 YFSETQ. The ends lost 4 bases at V and 5 bases at J; junction bases unmatched: 7. CDR3 sequence reads: CASSPGGTRTGELFF. The CDR3 DNA is TGCGCCAGCAGCCCGGGAGGGACTAGGACCGGGGAGCTGTTTTTT.

As DNA, the CDR3 is TGTGCCACCAGCGCCTCCCGGGACAGGAACTACGAGCAGTACTTC. Translation gives CATSASRDRNYEQYF. The V gene is TRBV15, the J gene TRBJ2-7; 8 bases agree with TRBD1. V was clipped by 5 bases and J by 3 bases; unmatched bases: 9. The V gene's germline CDR1 is LNHNV and CDR2 YYDKDF (reference sequence). The CDR3 is 15 amino acids.

The chain carries TRBV15 and TRBJ2-1; D gene unclear. V lost 7 bases to trimming and J lost 0 bases, with 13 bases between them. Per the germline V gene, CDR1 is LNHNV and CDR2 is YYDKDF (reference sequence). This CDR3 has 15 residues. This CDR3 is CATNPSRSSYNEQFF. CDR3 nucleotide sequence: TGTGCCACCAACCCCTCTAGGAGCTCCTACAATGAGCAGTTCTTC. The full variable domain, in which reference TRBV15 and TRBJ2-1 provide the parts outside the CDR3, is DAMVIQNPRYQVTQFGKPVTLSCSQTLNHNVMYWYQQKSSQAPKLLFHYYDKDFNNEADTPDNFQSRRPNTSFCFLDIRSPGLGDTAMYLCATNPSRSSYNEQFFGPGTRLTVL.

This sequence joins TRBV21-1 and TRBJ2-7; the D call of TRBD1 is as the table states it, not checked on the DNA. TRBV21-1 is noted as a pseudogene. The CDR3 spans 16 residues. CDR3 protein: CASSKARVVRGYEQYF. The DNA for the CDR3 is TGTGCCAGCAGCAAAGCGCGTGTTGTCAGGGGCTACGAGCAGTACTTC.